These 13 T cell receptor beta chains came from one sample sequenced in a study of CD8+CD57+ T cells in acquired aplastic anemia. CD8+CD57+ cell expansion, shown by flow cytometry, had occurred in the patients selected for sequencing. Genomic DNA constituted the template upon which TCR beta VDJ and CDR3 profiling was performed. TCRdb passed the reads through MiXCR, listing each CDR3 protein once. Altogether over 150,000 distinct CDR3 sequences are present, around 50% being singletons, with the ten largest covering under 15%. Sequenced input: sorted CD4+, CD8+, or CD8+CD57+ T cells (not recorded which) from PBMCs. These receptors originate from a human donor with aplastic anemia.

The table lists this clonotype with many counts. V gene TRBV20-1 combines with J gene TRBJ2-2; 11 nucleotides agree with TRBD2. CDR1 and CDR2 (germline): DFQATT, SNEGSKA (reference sequence). The junction had 3 bases not matched to a gene; V was cut back by 2 bases and J by 4 bases. The CDR3 loop spans 15 amino acids. CDR3 loop: CSARTSGGFTGELFF. The CDR3 DNA reads TGCAGTGCTAGAACTAGCGGGGGCTTCACCGGGGAGCTGTTTTTT.

This chain joins TRBV15 and TRBJ2-7, with TRBD1 matching over 9 bases. Looked up from germline, CDR1 is LNHNV and CDR2 is YYDKDF (reference sequence). The CDR3 sequence is 16 residues long. V lost 0 bases to trimming and J lost 6 bases; unmatched junction nucleotides: 9. The CDR3 here is CATSRDPGQGGLEQYF. Written as DNA, the CDR3 is TGTGCCACCAGCAGAGACCCGGGACAGGGAGGCCTCGAGCAGTACTTC.

The V and J genes are TRBV10-3 and TRBJ1-5, with a weak D call TRBD1 (5 bases). This CDR3 spans 13 amino acids. V lost 6 bases and J 0 bases, leaving 6 bases between the germline ends. CDR1 ENHRY and CDR2 SYGVKD come from the germline V gene. The CDR3 coding sequence is TGTGCCATCAGGGGGGATAGCAATCAGCCCCAGCATTTT. It specifies CAIRGDSNQPQHF.

This chain connects TRBV9 to TRBJ2-5; D might be TRBD1 (6 bases). Germline loops: CDR1 SGDLS, CDR2 YYNGEE. The CDR3 is 14 amino acids. Trimming took 4 bases from V and 5 from J, leaving 15 bases between them. The CDR3 coding sequence is TGTGCCAGCAGCACCGTAGCGAGGGGGGAGACCCAGTACTTC. Its protein is CASSTVARGETQYF.

J is TRBJ2-1 and V is TRBV20-1, with D possibly TRBD2 on 6 matching bases. Trimming cost V 6 bases and J 6 bases, with 18 bases left between them. Germline V gene sequence: CDR1 DFQATT, CDR2 SNEGSKA (reference sequence). The CDR3 has 14 amino acids. The CDR3 coding sequence is TGCAGTGCCGGTTTGGCGGGGTTTATCAATGAGCAGTTCTTC. Translation: CSAGLAGFINEQFF.

The V and J genes are TRBV7-8 and TRBJ2-2; D is undetermined. Germline V gene data show CDR1 as SGHVS and CDR2 as FQNEAQ. V lost 5 bases, J lost 9 bases, and 4 bases lay in between. This CDR3 is 10 amino acids long. The DNA of the CDR3 is TGTGCCAGCAGCCCCCGGGAGCTGTTTTTT. This gives the protein CASSPRELFF.

There are many counts of this clonotype. The rearrangement joins TRBV20-1 to TRBJ1-6, with D possibly matching TRBD1 (6 bases). CDR1 and CDR2 (germline): DFQATT, SNEGSKA (reference sequence). The V and J ends lost 4 bases and 3 bases respectively, with 10 bases between them. The CDR3 spans 14 residues. In DNA, the CDR3 is TGCAGTGCTATCTCACAGGGCTATAATTCACCCCTCCACTTT. Translated, it gives CSAISQGYNSPLHF.

This clonotype was found a few times. The chain uses TRBV7-9 and TRBJ1-1; D is unresolved. V lost 2 bases, J lost 5 bases, and 9 bases lay in between. CDR3 length equals 13 residues. CDR1 and CDR2 from the germline V gene are SEHNR and FQNEAQ (reference sequence). For the CDR3, the DNA is TGTGCCAGCAGCTTAACGGTAGCGACTGAAGCTTTCTTT. Its protein product is CASSLTVATEAFF.

The chain couples TRBV7-9 to TRBJ1-1, with TRBD1 matching over 11 bases. V lost 5 bases, J lost 2 bases, and 4 bases stayed unmatched. There are 15 residues in the CDR3. The germline V gene has CDR1 SEHNR and CDR2 FQNEAQ (reference sequence). CDR3 nucleotide sequence: TGTGCCAGCAGCATCGGACAGGGGGCAAACACTGAAGCTTTCTTT. It is translated as CASSIGQGANTEAFF.

The V and J genes are TRBV18 and TRBJ2-4, with 8 bases fitting TRBD1. The CDR3 is 17 residues long. Germline-derived CDR1 and CDR2 are KGHSH and LQKENI. V lost 1 base, J lost 2 bases, and 7 bases stayed unmatched. CDR3 residues: CASSPLGQGLSKNIQYF. The DNA of the CDR3 is TGTGCCAGCTCACCACTCGGACAGGGACTCTCCAAAAACATTCAGTACTTC.

V is TRBV20-1 and J is TRBJ2-7, with a possible D match to TRBD1 (7 bases). The germline CDR1 and CDR2 sequences are DFQATT and SNEGSKA (reference sequence). The CDR3 totals 16 residues. V was pared by 8 bases and J by 4 bases, with 27 bases between. Written as DNA, the CDR3 is TGCAGTTACTCGAAGGGCGGGACAGAGAGACCTTACGAGCAGTACTTC. Protein: CSYSKGGTERPYEQYF.

This clonotype was observed a handful of times. The V and J genes are TRBV10-2 and TRBJ2-7, with D hard to call. V lost 2 bases to trimming and J lost 6 bases, with 14 bases between them. Germline V lookup: CDR1 WSHSY, CDR2 SAAADI. This CDR3 has 14 residues. The CDR3: CASSEPFLGFEQYF. The CDR3 nucleotides read TGCGCCAGCAGTGAGCCGTTTTTGGGGTTCGAGCAGTACTTC.

This clonotype was recorded at least ten times. This sequence joins TRBV7-9 and TRBJ1-1; 9 nucleotides agree with TRBD1. The V gene's germline CDR1 is SEHNR and CDR2 FQNEAQ (reference sequence). The trim removed 5 bases at V and 1 base at J, leaving 5 bases unmatched. The CDR3 is made up of 15 amino acids. CDR3 sequence (DNA): TGTGCCAGCAGCGAAGGGGGACAGGGGAACACTGAAGCTTTCTTT. It encodes CASSEGGQGNTEAFF.